Each of the 23 T cell receptor beta chains below was sequenced from the same sample in a study of blood T cell repertoires in COVID-19. The protocol was immunoSEQ multiplex PCR, while the TCRdb copy is restricted to in-frame clones and leaves out a portion. The repertoire includes about 240,000 clones, around 89% of them detected once, and about 4% sits in the top ten. Sequences were obtained from PBMCs or T cells enriched from blood (not recorded which). Every receptor here comes from a young woman who had recovered from COVID-19.

The chain links TRBV28 to TRBJ2-2, with a weak D call TRBD1 (8 bases). The CDR3 totals 18 residues. V was pared by 5 bases and J by 1 base, with 20 bases between. Germline V lookup: CDR1 MDHEN, CDR2 SYDVKM. CDR3 nucleotides: TGTGCCAGCAGTGGACAGGGTACCGGGAGGCTGAACACCGGGGAGCTGTTTTTT. It yields the protein CASSGQGTGRLNTGELFF.

This clone was counted once. The chain has TRBV5-5 and TRBJ2-7; D ambiguous. The V and J ends lost 1 base and 3 bases respectively, with 5 bases between them. CDR1 and CDR2 (germline): SGHKS, YYEKEE (reference sequence). CDR3 length equals 12 residues. The CDR3 region is CASSLYVYEQYF. CDR3 nucleotide sequence: TGTGCCAGCAGCTTGTATGTCTACGAGCAGTACTTC.

This clone was seen a single time. The chain is built from TRBV18 and TRBJ2-1; TRBD2 agrees at 9 bases. The germline CDR1 and CDR2 sequences are KGHSH and LQKENI. V trimming: 4 bases; J trimming: 7 bases; junction bases outside the gene matches: 11. The CDR3 totals 16 residues. The CDR3 loop is CASSRVSAGGPNEQFF. DNA for the CDR3: TGTGCCAGCTCACGGGTTTCGGCGGGAGGGCCGAATGAGCAGTTCTTC.

The chain employs TRBV4-2 and TRBJ2-5; 10 bases align to TRBD1. V dropped 3 bases and J dropped 2; count of bases not matched to a gene: 3. The CDR3 contains 15 residues. Germline V lookup: CDR1 LGHNA, CDR2 YNFKEQ. In DNA form, the CDR3 reads TGTGCCAGCAGCCAGGGGGACAGGGGTCAAGAGACCCAGTACTTC. It translates to CASSQGDRGQETQYF.

V and J are TRBV11-1 and TRBJ1-2, with D possibly being TRBD1 (6 bases). The V gene's germline CDR1 is SGHAT and CDR2 FQDESV (reference sequence). The CDR3 has 12 residues. Trimming pared 8 bases from V and 12 bases from J, leaving 19 bases between. CDR3 sequence reads: CASRIEGGLHTF. CDR3 DNA: TGTGCCAGCCGCATCGAAGGGGGATTGCACACCTTC.

The CDR3 DNA sequence: TGCGCCAGCAGCTACCGACAGGGAGTAGGTCAGCCCCAGCATTTT. Protein: CASSYRQGVGQPQHF. This chain links TRBV4-3 with TRBJ1-5, with 7 bases aligning to TRBD1. V was pared by 5 bases and J by 6 bases, with 10 bases of the junction left unmatched. From germline, CDR1 is LGHNA and CDR2 YSLEER. CDR3 size: 15 residues.

This chain uses TRBV18 with TRBJ2-1, with TRBD2 matching 10 bases. The junction had 12 bases not matched to a gene; V was cut back by 6 bases and J by 10 bases. The CDR3 is 15 residues long. CDR1 and CDR2 from the germline V gene are KGHSH and LQKENI. The CDR3 sequence: CASSNLAGEMSEQFF. CDR3 DNA sequence: TGTGCCAGCTCGAATCTAGCGGGAGAAATGTCGGAGCAGTTCTTC.

The chain links TRBV28 to TRBJ1-5, with TRBD1 matching over 9 bases. Germline V CDR1 and CDR2: MDHEN, SYDVKM. V was pared by 6 bases and J by 4 bases, with 7 bases of the junction left unmatched. The CDR3 is 15 residues long. In nucleotides, the CDR3 is TGTGCCAGCAGACCACAGGGGGCAGATAATCAGCCCCAGCATTTT. Protein: CASRPQGADNQPQHF.

The chain uses TRBV14 and TRBJ2-6; D is uncertain. Germline loops: CDR1 SGHDN, CDR2 FVKESK. The CDR3 has 17 residues. V shed 0 bases and J shed 4 bases, with 13 bases lying between them. The CDR3 DNA reads TGTGCCAGCAGCCAAGATCTCCCGCGGCCGGGGGCCAACGTCCTGACTTTC. This sequence encodes CASSQDLPRPGANVLTF.

J is TRBJ1-1 and V is TRBV6-2 or TRBV6-3; TRBD1 aligns across 7 bases. CDR3 length equals 14 residues. Trimming took 5 bases from V and 3 from J; bases not matched to a gene: 6. The germline V gene encodes CDR1 MNHEY and CDR2 SVGEGT. The CDR3 is CASSGRGGYTEAFF. CDR3 nucleotides: TGTGCCAGCAGTGGACGAGGGGGCTACACTGAAGCTTTCTTT.

This rearrangement joins TRBV7-9 to TRBJ1-4; a possible D gene is TRBD1 (5 bases). The CDR3 is 14 residues long. V was pared by 5 bases and J by 6 bases, with 13 bases between. Germline values: CDR1 SEHNR, CDR2 FQNEAQ (reference sequence). The DNA for the CDR3 is TGTGCCAGCAGCCCATGGGGGGAGGATGAAAAACTGTTTTTT. This encodes CASSPWGEDEKLFF.

V usage is TRBV6-5 and J usage is TRBJ2-7; D is perhaps TRBD2 (6 bases). Germline values: CDR1 MNHEY, CDR2 SVGAGI. Trimming took off 6 bases at V and 2 bases at J, with 11 bases between the two ends. This CDR3 has 13 amino acids. CDR3 in amino acids: CASRAGPAYEQYF. CDR3 coding DNA: TGTGCCAGCAGGGCGGGACCCGCCTACGAGCAGTACTTC.

CDR3 sequence: CASSPPGLKDEQYF. The CDR3 nucleotides read TGTGCCAGTAGTCCCCCGGGACTGAAGGACGAGCAGTACTTC. The chain uses TRBV19 and TRBJ2-7, with a tentative D call TRBD2 (6 bases). The germline V gene has CDR1 LNHDA and CDR2 SQIVND (reference sequence). The CDR3 sequence is 14 residues long. The germline V and J ends were trimmed by 5 bases and 5 bases, with 16 bases remaining between them.

The chain joins TRBV5-1 to TRBJ2-1, with TRBD2 identical over 14 bases. The CDR3 loop spans 15 amino acids. The germline V gene encodes CDR1 SGHRS and CDR2 YFSETQ. With 1 base clipped from V and 7 bases from J, the junction kept 1 base outside the gene matches. The CDR3 loop reads CASSLRLAGGNEQFF. In DNA form, the CDR3 reads TGCGCCAGCAGCTTGAGACTAGCGGGAGGGAATGAGCAGTTCTTC.

The chain has TRBV19 and TRBJ2-1; TRBD2 aligns across 10 bases. The trim removed 7 bases at V and 4 bases at J, leaving 7 bases unmatched. This CDR3 is built from 15 residues. Germline V gene data show CDR1 as LNHDA and CDR2 as SQIVND (reference sequence). The chain's CDR3 is CASIRTAGGYNEQFF. The CDR3 DNA reads TGTGCCAGTATAAGGACAGCGGGAGGGTACAATGAGCAGTTCTTC. The whole variable domain, remainder taken from reference TRBV19 and TRBJ2-1, is DGGITQSPKYLFRKEGQNVTLSCEQNLNHDAMYWYRQDPGQGLRLIYYSQIVNDFQKGDIAEGYSVSREKKESFPLTVTSAQKNPTAFYLCASIRTAGGYNEQFFGPGTRLTVL.

This chain's CDR3 is CASSPIQGYNYGYTF. The CDR3 coding sequence is TGTGCCAGCAGCCCCATACAGGGGTATAACTATGGCTACACCTTC. The rearrangement joins TRBV6-5 to TRBJ1-2; 7 bases are shared with TRBD1. The CDR3 has 15 residues. Trimming removed 6 bases from V and 1 base from J; junction bases left unmatched: 8. Germline V gene sequence: CDR1 MNHEY, CDR2 SVGAGI.

V is TRBV12-3 or TRBV12-4 and J is TRBJ2-5; D remains ambiguous. This CDR3 has 11 amino acids. The ends were cut back, 4 bases at V and 5 bases at J, with 5 bases in the middle. The CDR3 loop reads CASSWRETQYF. The DNA for the CDR3 is TGTGCCAGCAGTTGGCGGGAGACCCAGTACTTC.

This rearrangement joins TRBV7-2 to TRBJ1-5, with TRBD1 as a possible D gene (6 bases). CDR3 length equals 15 residues. Per the germline V gene, CDR1 is SGHTA and CDR2 is FQGNSA. V was pared by 2 bases and J by 4 bases, with 12 bases between. The DNA of the CDR3 is TGTGCCAGCAGCTTAATACAGGGTGTTAATCAGCCCCAGCATTTT. It encodes CASSLIQGVNQPQHF.

The V call is TRBV7-8, the J call TRBJ1-2, with 9 bases matching TRBD1. CDR1 is SGHVS and CDR2 is FQNEAQ in the germline V gene. The CDR3 is made up of 16 amino acids. Trimming at V came to 5 bases and at J to 4 bases, leaving 11 bases not matched to a gene. CDR3 bases: TGTGCCAGCAGCCCTCGGCCCTTACAGGGGGCCTATGGCTACACCTTC. It yields the protein CASSPRPLQGAYGYTF.

The chain combines TRBV27 with TRBJ2-7; tentative D call: TRBD1 (6 bases). Germline CDR1 MNHEY, CDR2 SMNVEV (reference sequence). The CDR3 is made up of 16 amino acids. Trimming removed 5 bases from V and 3 bases from J, with 20 bases in between. The CDR3 DNA reads TGTGCCAGCAGTCGCTTGGGGGCAGGTGCTTACTACGAGCAGTACTTC. It translates to CASSRLGAGAYYEQYF.

The gene calls are TRBV5-6 and TRBJ2-1; possibly TRBD2 for D (5 bases). V was cut by 0 bases and J by 8 bases, with 21 bases left in between. Germline CDR1 is SGHDT and CDR2 is YYEEEE. The CDR3 runs 17 residues. CDR3 DNA: TGTGCCAGCAGCTTGGGAAGTAGCGTTGGGCTTGGCCATGAGCAGTTCTTC. It specifies CASSLGSSVGLGHEQFF.

As concerns this clone: Its ends do not fully match the called genes, so a read error is possible. The chain uses TRBV7-7 and TRBJ2-7, with a weak D call TRBD1 (5 bases). Germline values: CDR1 SSHAT, CDR2 FNYEAQ (reference sequence). This CDR3 contains 13 residues. Here the CDR3 reads CASSFQGSYEQYF. The CDR3 coding sequence is TGTGCTAGCAGCTTTCAGGGCTCCTACGAGCAGTACTTC.

The CDR3 region has the DNA TGCGCCAGCAGCTTGAACACAGGGAGAGCAGGAAGCTACGAGCAGTACTTC. This codes for CASSLNTGRAGSYEQYF. This sequence joins TRBV5-1 and TRBJ2-7; a possible D gene is TRBD1 (6 bases). The V gene lost 1 base and the J gene lost 3 bases, with 20 bases spanning the gap. The CDR3 extends over 17 amino acids. Germline CDR1 reads SGHRS; CDR2 reads YFSETQ.